This entry is about one TCR beta chain. The sample belongs to a study of blood T cell repertoires in COVID-19. Across the study: Specimens from acute and convalescent COVID-19 originated in the United States, Italy and Spain. The cDNA or gDNA used as material had been derived from T cells, B-cell-depleted T cells, or PBMCs.

As handled by the study authors: Scientists estimated how many nucleated cells there were by amplifying reference gene primers. The assay was immunoSEQ multiplex PCR, and TCRdb's table has in-frame clones only and misses some. V and J calls and clone size follow that table, whereas D and trimming were derived from the DNA. The sample contains about 160,000 clones, about 80% of which appear only once. The CDR3 length is 14 residues. Trimming stripped 1 base from V and 2 bases from J, with 9 bases between. Germline loops: CDR1 SGHRS, CDR2 YFSETQ. The chain is built from TRBV5-1 and TRBJ2-5; the D is unclear. The specimen was peripheral blood. The TCR sequence derives from a man aged 55 to 70 with acute or convalescent COVID-19. CDR3 amino acids: CASSLSSSQETQYF. The CDR3 DNA reads TGCGCCAGCAGCTTGTCGTCTAGTCAAGAGACCCAGTACTTC.